The source of this T cell receptor beta chain is a study of monozygotic twins with inflammatory bowel disease. Following a re-call of the 5' RACE reads, TCRdb has one entry per CDR3 protein and lacks DNA. Recorded for this sample: 93,000 or so distinct CDR3 sequences. This TCR was recovered from a human donor with ulcerative colitis or Crohn's disease, or a healthy co-twin of an affected twin (not recorded which). Input material: blood.

CDR3 region: CASSERDGNIQYF. The rearrangement uses TRBV5-1 and TRBJ2-4; TCRdb names TRBD1, which stays unverified in the absence of DNA. Germline V lookup: CDR1 SGHRS, CDR2 YFSETQ. The CDR3 extends over 13 amino acids.